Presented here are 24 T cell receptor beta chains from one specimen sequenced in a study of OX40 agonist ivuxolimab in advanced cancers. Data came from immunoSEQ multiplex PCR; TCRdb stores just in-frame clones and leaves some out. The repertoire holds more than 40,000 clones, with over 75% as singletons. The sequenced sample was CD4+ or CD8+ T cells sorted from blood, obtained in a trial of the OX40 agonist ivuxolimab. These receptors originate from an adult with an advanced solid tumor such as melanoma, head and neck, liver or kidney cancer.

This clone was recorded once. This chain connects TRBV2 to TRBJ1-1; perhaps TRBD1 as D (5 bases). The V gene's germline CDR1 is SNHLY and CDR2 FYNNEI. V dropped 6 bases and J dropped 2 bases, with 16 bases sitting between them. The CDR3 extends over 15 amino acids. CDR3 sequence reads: CASSPPMRGNTEAFF. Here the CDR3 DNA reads TGTGCCAGCAGCCCCCCAATGAGGGGCAACACTGAAGCTTTCTTT.

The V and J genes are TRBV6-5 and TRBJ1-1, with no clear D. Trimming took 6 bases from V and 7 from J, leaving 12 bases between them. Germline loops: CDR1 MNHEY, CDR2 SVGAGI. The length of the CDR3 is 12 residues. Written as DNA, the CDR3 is TGTGCCAGCAGCCCGATGGGAGTTGAAGCTTTCTTT. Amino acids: CASSPMGVEAFF.

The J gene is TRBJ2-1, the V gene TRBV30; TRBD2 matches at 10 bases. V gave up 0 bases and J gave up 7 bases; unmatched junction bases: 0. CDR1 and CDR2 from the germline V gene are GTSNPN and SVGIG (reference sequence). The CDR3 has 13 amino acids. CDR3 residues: CAWSVAGGNEQFF. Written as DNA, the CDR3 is TGTGCCTGGAGTGTAGCGGGGGGGAATGAGCAGTTCTTC.

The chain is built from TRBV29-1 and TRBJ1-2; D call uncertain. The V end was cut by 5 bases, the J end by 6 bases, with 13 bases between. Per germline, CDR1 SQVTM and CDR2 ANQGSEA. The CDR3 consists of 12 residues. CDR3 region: CSVRLAQDGYTF. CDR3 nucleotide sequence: TGCAGCGTTCGGCTGGCTCAGGATGGCTACACCTTC.

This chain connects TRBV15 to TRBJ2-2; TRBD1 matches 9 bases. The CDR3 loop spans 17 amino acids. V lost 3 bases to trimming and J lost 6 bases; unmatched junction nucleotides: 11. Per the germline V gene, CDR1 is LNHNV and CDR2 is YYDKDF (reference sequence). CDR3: CATSSSGQGMRAGELFF. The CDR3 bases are TGTGCCACCAGCAGTTCTGGACAGGGGATGAGGGCCGGGGAGCTGTTTTTT.

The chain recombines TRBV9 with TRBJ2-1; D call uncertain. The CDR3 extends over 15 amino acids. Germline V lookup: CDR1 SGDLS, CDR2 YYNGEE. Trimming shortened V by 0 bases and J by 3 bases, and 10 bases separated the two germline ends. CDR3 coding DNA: TGTGCCAGCAGCGTAGCCGGGTTCGGCTACAATGAGCAGTTCTTC. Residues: CASSVAGFGYNEQFF.

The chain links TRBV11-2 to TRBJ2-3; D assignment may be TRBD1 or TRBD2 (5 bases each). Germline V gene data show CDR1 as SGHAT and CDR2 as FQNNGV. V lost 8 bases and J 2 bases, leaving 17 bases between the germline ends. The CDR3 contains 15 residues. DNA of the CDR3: TGTGCCAGCGCCACCCCGAGGGGAGTCACAGATACGCAGTATTTT. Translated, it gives CASATPRGVTDTQYF.

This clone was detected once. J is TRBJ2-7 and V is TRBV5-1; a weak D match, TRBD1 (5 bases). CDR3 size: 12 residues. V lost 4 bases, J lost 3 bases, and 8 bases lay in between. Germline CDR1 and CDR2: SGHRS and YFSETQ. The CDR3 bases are TGCGCCAGCAGCCCAACAGGCTACGAGCAGTACTTC. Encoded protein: CASSPTGYEQYF.

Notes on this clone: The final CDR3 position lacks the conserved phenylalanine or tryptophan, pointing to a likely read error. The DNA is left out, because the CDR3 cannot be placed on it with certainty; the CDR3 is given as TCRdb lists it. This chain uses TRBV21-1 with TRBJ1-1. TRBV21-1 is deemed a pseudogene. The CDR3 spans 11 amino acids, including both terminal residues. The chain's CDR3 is CASSKDGRVRL.

The CDR3 here is CASGIAKNIQYF. The CDR3 bases are TGCGCCAGCGGTATAGCCAAAAACATTCAGTACTTC. The V gene is TRBV23-1, the J gene TRBJ2-4; D ambiguous. TRBV23-1 is an ORF for which the function is uncertain. CDR3 size: 12 residues. Trimming cost V 8 bases and J 0 bases, with 5 bases left between them.

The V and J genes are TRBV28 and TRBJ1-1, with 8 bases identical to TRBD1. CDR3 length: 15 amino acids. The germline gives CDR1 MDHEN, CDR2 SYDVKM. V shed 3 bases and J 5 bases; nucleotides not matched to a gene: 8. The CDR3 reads CASSFLGQEYTEAFF. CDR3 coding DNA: TGTGCCAGCAGTTTTCTGGGACAGGAGTATACTGAAGCTTTCTTT.

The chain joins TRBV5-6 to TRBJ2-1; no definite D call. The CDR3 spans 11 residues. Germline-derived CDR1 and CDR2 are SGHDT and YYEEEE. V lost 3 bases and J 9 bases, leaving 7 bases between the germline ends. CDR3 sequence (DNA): TGTGCCAGCAGCTGGACGGGTGAGCAGTTCTTC. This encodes CASSWTGEQFF.

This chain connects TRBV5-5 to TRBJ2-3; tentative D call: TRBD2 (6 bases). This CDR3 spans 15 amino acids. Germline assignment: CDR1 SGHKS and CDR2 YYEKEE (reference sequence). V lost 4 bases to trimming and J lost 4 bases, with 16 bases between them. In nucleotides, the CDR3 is TGTGCCAGCAGCGGGGACTCTTGGGGCCCAGATACGCAGTATTTT. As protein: CASSGDSWGPDTQYF.

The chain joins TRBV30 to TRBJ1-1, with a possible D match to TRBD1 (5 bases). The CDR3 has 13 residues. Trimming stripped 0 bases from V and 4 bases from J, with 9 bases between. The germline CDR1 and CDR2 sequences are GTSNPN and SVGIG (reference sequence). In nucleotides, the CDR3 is TGTGCCTGGAGTGTCGGGGGGACCACTGAAGCTTTCTTT. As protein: CAWSVGGTTEAFF.

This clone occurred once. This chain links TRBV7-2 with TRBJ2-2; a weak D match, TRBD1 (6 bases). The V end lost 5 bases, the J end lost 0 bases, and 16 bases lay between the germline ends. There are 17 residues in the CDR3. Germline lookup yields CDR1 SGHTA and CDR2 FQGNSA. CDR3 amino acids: CASSEVDSLTNTGELFF. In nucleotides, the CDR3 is TGTGCCAGCAGCGAGGTGGACAGCCTAACGAACACCGGGGAGCTGTTTTTT. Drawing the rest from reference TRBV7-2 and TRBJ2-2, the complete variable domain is GAGVSQSPSNKVTEKGKDVELRCDPISGHTALYWYRQSLGQGLEFLIYFQGNSAPDKSGLPSDRFSAERTGGSVSTLTIQRTQQEDSAVYLCASSEVDSLTNTGELFFGEGSRLTVL.

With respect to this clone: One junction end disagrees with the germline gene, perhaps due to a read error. The CDR3 sequence: CASSFGANTGELFF. The DNA of the CDR3 is TGTGCTAGCAGCTTTGGGGCGAACACCGGGGAGCTGTTTTTT. The chain carries TRBV7-7 and TRBJ2-2; no firm D call. Germline CDR1 is SSHAT and CDR2 is FNYEAQ (reference sequence). CDR3 length: 14 residues. The variable domain in full, completed from reference TRBV7-7 and TRBJ2-2, reads GAGVSQSPRYKVTKRGQDVTLRCDPISSHATLYWYQQALGQGPEFLTYFNYEAQPDKSGLPSDRFSAERPEGSISTLTIQRTEQRDSAMYRCASSFGANTGELFFGEGSRLTVL.

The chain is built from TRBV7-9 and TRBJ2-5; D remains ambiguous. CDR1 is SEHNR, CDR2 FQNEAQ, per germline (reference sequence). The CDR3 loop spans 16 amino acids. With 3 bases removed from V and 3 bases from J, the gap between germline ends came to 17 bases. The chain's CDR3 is CASSFGIVPKEETQYF. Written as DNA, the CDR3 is TGTGCCAGCAGCTTCGGTATCGTTCCCAAAGAAGAGACCCAGTACTTC.

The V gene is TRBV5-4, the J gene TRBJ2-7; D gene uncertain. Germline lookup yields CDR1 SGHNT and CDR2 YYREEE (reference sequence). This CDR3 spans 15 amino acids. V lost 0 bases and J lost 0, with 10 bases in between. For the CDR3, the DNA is TGTGCCAGCAGCTTGGTGGCAGCTAGCTCCTACGAGCAGTACTTC. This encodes CASSLVAASSYEQYF. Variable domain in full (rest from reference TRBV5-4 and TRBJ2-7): ETGVTQSPTHLIKTRGQQVTLRCSSQSGHNTVSWYQQALGQGPQFIFQYYREEENGRGNFPPRFSGLQFPNYSSELNVNALELDDSALYLCASSLVAASSYEQYFGPGTRLTVT.

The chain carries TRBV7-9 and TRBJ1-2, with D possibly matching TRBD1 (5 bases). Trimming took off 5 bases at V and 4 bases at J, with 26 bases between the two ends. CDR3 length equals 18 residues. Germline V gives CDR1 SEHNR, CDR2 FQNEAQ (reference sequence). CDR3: CASSPYALPGRLVYGYTF. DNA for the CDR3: TGTGCCAGCAGCCCATACGCCCTGCCGGGACGGCTAGTCTATGGCTACACCTTC.

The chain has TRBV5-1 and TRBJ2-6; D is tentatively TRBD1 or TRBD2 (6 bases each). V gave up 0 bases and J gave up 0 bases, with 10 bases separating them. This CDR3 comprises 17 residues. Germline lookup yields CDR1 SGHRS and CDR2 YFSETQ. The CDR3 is CASSLAPGASGANVLTF. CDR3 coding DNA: TGCGCCAGCAGCTTGGCCCCGGGGGCCTCTGGGGCCAACGTCCTGACTTTC. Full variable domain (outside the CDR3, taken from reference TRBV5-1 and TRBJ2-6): KAGVTQTPRYLIKTRGQQVTLSCSPISGHRSVSWYQQTPGQGLQFLFEYFSETQRNKGNFPGRFSGRQFSNSRSEMNVSTLELGDSALYLCASSLAPGASGANVLTFGAGSRLTVL.

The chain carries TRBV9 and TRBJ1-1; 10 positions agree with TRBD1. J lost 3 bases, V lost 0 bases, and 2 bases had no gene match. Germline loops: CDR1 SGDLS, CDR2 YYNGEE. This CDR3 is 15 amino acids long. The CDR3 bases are TGTGCCAGCAGCGTAGGACAGGGGGCGGACACTGAAGCTTTCTTT. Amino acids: CASSVGQGADTEAFF. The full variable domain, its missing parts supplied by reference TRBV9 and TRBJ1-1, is DSGVTQTPKHLITATGQRVTLRCSPRSGDLSVYWYQQSLDQGLQFLIQYYNGEERAKGNILERFSAQQFPDLHSELNLSSLELGDSALYFCASSVGQGADTEAFFGQGTRLTVV.

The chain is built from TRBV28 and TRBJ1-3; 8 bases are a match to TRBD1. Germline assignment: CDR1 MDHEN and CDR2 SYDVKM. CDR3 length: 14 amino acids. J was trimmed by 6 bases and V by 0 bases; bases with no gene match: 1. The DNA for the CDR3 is TGTGCCAGCAGTTTATGGGACAGGGAAAACACCATATATTTT. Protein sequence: CASSLWDRENTIYF. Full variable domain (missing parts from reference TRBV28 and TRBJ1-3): DVKVTQSSRYLVKRTGEKVFLECVQDMDHENMFWYRQDPGLGLRLIYFSYDVKMKEKGDIPEGYSVSREKKERFSLILESASTNQTSMYLCASSLWDRENTIYFGEGSWLTVV.

The CDR3, as DNA: TGTGCCAGCAGCTTCGGTAGAGGGACTTACGAGCAGTACTTC. It translates to CASSFGRGTYEQYF. V usage is TRBV11-1 and J usage is TRBJ2-7; maybe TRBD2 (6 bases). The CDR3 consists of 14 residues. V gave up 3 bases and J gave up 4 bases, with 13 bases separating them. The germline V gene encodes CDR1 SGHAT and CDR2 FQDESV (reference sequence).

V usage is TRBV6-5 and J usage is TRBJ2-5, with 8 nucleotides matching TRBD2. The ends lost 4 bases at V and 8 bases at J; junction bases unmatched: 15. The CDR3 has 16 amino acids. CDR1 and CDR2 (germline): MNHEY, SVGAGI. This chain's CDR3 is CASSSQRETLLGTQYF. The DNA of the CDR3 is TGTGCCAGCAGTTCCCAGCGGGAGACCCTTCTGGGAACCCAGTACTTC.